Listed below are T cell receptor beta chains from one sample, sequenced in a study of cytomegalovirus exposure and HLA in healthy donors. The method was immunoSEQ multiplex PCR; TCRdb's version includes in-frame clones alone and lacks a portion of them. The sample records roughly 190,000 clones, about 82% being singletons. Specimen: PBMCs. These receptors were obtained from a woman between 18 and 30 years old in good health and CMV-seronegative. Each CDR3 is given with its conserved first and last residue. The order of the fields is J gene, V gene, clone size, D gene, CDR3 protein, CDR3 DNA. A D gene is named only where the DNA matches it firmly. Size is stated for part of the rows, as once, few or many counts, or as a class when the clone is expanded.

J gene: TRBJ2-1; V gene: TRBV6-5; clone size: -; D gene: TRBD1; CDR3 protein: CASSYSLTGAGEQFF; CDR3 DNA: TGTGCCAGCAGTTACTCTCTAACAGGGGCAGGTGAGCAGTTCTTC
J gene: TRBJ2-7; V gene: TRBV27; clone size: -; D gene: -; CDR3 protein: CASSWGGGDEQYF; CDR3 DNA: TGTGCCAGCAGTTGGGGGGGCGGCGACGAGCAGTACTTC
J gene: TRBJ2-3; V gene: TRBV5-1; clone size: -; D gene: TRBD2; CDR3 protein: CASSSGRGRSDTQYF; CDR3 DNA: TGCGCCAGCAGCTCGGGGAGGGGTCGATCAGATACGCAGTATTTT
J gene: TRBJ2-7; V gene: TRBV10-2; clone size: -; D gene: TRBD1; CDR3 protein: CASSEIMGQGSHEQYF; CDR3 DNA: TGCGCCAGCAGTGAGATTATGGGACAGGGTAGCCACGAGCAGTACTTC
J gene: TRBJ1-2; V gene: TRBV7-6; clone size: -; D gene: TRBD1; CDR3 protein: CASSLVGGDRGVVGGYTF; CDR3 DNA: TGTGCCAGCAGCTTAGTAGGGGGGGACAGGGGAGTGGTTGGTGGCTACACCTTC
J gene: TRBJ2-1; V gene: TRBV4-1; clone size: -; D gene: TRBD2; CDR3 protein: CASSQAGTIKIGSYNEQFF; CDR3 DNA: TGCGCCAGCAGCCAGGCCGGGACTATTAAGATCGGCTCCTACAATGAGCAGTTCTTC
J gene: TRBJ1-2; V gene: TRBV5-6; clone size: -; D gene: -; CDR3 protein: CASSLDRAVYGYTF; CDR3 DNA: TGTGCCAGCAGCTTGGACAGGGCGGTATATGGCTACACCTTC
J gene: TRBJ2-7; V gene: TRBV30; clone size: -; D gene: TRBD1; CDR3 protein: CAWSRGLSYEQYF; CDR3 DNA: TGTGCCTGGAGCAGGGGGCTTTCCTACGAGCAGTACTTC
J gene: TRBJ2-7; V gene: TRBV7-6; clone size: -; D gene: TRBD2; CDR3 protein: CASSPGLAGGPYSYEQYF; CDR3 DNA: TGTGCCAGCAGCCCCGGACTAGCGGGAGGACCTTACTCCTACGAGCAGTACTTC
J gene: TRBJ1-5; V gene: TRBV27; clone size: -; D gene: TRBD1; CDR3 protein: CASSLQGMSQPQHF; CDR3 DNA: TGTGCCAGCAGCTTACAGGGGATGAGTCAGCCCCAGCATTTT
J gene: TRBJ1-5; V gene: TRBV18; clone size: -; D gene: TRBD1; CDR3 protein: CASSPGTGYSNQPQHF; CDR3 DNA: TGTGCCAGCTCACCCGGGACAGGATATAGCAATCAGCCCCAGCATTTT
J gene: TRBJ2-3; V gene: TRBV4-1; clone size: few; D gene: -; CDR3 protein: CASSQDHWRGTDTQYF; CDR3 DNA: TGCGCCAGCAGCCAAGATCATTGGAGAGGCACAGATACGCAGTATTTT
J gene: TRBJ1-3; V gene: TRBV30; clone size: -; D gene: -; CDR3 protein: CAWSMDRRNTIYF; CDR3 DNA: TGTGCCTGGAGCATGGACAGAAGAAACACCATATATTTT